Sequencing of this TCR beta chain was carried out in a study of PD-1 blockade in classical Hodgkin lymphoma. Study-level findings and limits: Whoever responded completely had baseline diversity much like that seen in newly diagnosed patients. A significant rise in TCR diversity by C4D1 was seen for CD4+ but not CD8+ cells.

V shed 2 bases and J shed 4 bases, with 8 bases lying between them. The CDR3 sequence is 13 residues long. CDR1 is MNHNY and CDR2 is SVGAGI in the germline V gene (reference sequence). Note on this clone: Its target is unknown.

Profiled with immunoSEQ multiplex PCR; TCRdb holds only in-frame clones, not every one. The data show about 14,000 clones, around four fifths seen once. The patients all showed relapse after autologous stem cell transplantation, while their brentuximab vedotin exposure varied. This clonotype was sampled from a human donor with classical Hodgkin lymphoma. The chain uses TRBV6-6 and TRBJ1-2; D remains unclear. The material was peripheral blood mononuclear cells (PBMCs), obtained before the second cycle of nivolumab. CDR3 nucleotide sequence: TGTGCCAGCAGTTACAGGGCATCCTATGGCTACACCTTC. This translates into CASSYRASYGYTF.